The rows below give T cell receptor beta chains drawn from one sample of a study of T cell responses to AZD1222 COVID-19 vaccine. Here immunoSEQ multiplex PCR was the method, and the copy in TCRdb shows in-frame clones only, minus some. This sample has tens of thousands of clones, with approximately 89% found just once. The sequenced sample was peripheral blood, obtained on day 0 of AZD1222 vaccination. The source of these receptors is an adult in good health. Both conserved end residues are part of each CDR3. A D gene is named only where the DNA matches it firmly. A row's size may be missing; if present it is once, few, many or a size class.

d_gene: .; j_gene: TRBJ1-2; abundance: .; v_gene: TRBV27; CDR3nt: TGTGCCAGCAGTCCAGCGGGACAAAGCTATGGCTACACCTTC; CDR3aa: CASSPAGQSYGYTF
d_gene: TRBD1; j_gene: TRBJ2-2; abundance: .; v_gene: TRBV2; CDR3nt: TGTGCCAGCAGAGGACAGGGGTACACCGGGGAGCTGTTTTTT; CDR3aa: CASRGQGYTGELFF
d_gene: TRBD2; j_gene: TRBJ2-1; abundance: .; v_gene: TRBV6-4; CDR3nt: TGTGCCAGCAGTGACTTCCCTGGCGGGAGCCACAATGAGCAGTTCTTC; CDR3aa: CASSDFPGGSHNEQFF
d_gene: .; j_gene: TRBJ1-2; abundance: .; v_gene: TRBV30; CDR3nt: TGTGCCTGGAGTCCCAATACCGGACGAGTTAACTATGGCTACACCTTC; CDR3aa: CAWSPNTGRVNYGYTF
d_gene: .; j_gene: TRBJ2-7; abundance: .; v_gene: TRBV7-9; CDR3nt: TGTGCCGAGCAGGGATATTCCTACGAGCAGTACTTC; CDR3aa: CAEQGYSYEQYF
d_gene: .; j_gene: TRBJ1-4; abundance: .; v_gene: TRBV5-1; CDR3nt: TGCGCCAGCAGCTCGCTCGCGACGGCTAATGAAAAACTGTTTTTT; CDR3aa: CASSSLATANEKLFF
d_gene: .; j_gene: TRBJ1-1; abundance: .; v_gene: TRBV7-2; CDR3nt: TGTGCCAGCAGCCCCGTCGGGGGAAAGAACACTGAAGCTTTCTTT; CDR3aa: CASSPVGGKNTEAFF
d_gene: .; j_gene: TRBJ1-1; abundance: .; v_gene: TRBV5-4; CDR3nt: TGTGCCAGCAGCCTCACAACGAACACTGAAGCTTTCTTT; CDR3aa: CASSLTTNTEAFF
d_gene: .; j_gene: TRBJ1-2; abundance: once; v_gene: TRBV18; CDR3nt: TGTGCCAGCTCACCCCGACAGGTAACCGGGGACTACTATGGCTACACCTTC; CDR3aa: CASSPRQVTGDYYGYTF
d_gene: .; j_gene: TRBJ1-2; abundance: .; v_gene: TRBV6-5; CDR3nt: TGTGCCAGCAGCCGGGACCACAAATATCATGGCTACACCTTC; CDR3aa: CASSRDHKYHGYTF
d_gene: .; j_gene: TRBJ2-5; abundance: .; v_gene: TRBV27; CDR3nt: TGTGCCAGCAGACCGACGGTCCCCCTTAGGGAGACCCAGTACTTC; CDR3aa: CASRPTVPLRETQYF
d_gene: TRBD1; j_gene: TRBJ1-6; abundance: .; v_gene: TRBV5-5; CDR3nt: TGTGCCAGCAGCTTGCAGGGGGCCGGTTCACCCCTCCACTTT; CDR3aa: CASSLQGAGSPLHF
d_gene: .; j_gene: TRBJ2-7; abundance: .; v_gene: TRBV28; CDR3nt: TGTGCCAGCAGTTTATCAGGGCGAGAGCAGTACTTC; CDR3aa: CASSLSGREQYF
d_gene: .; j_gene: TRBJ2-1; abundance: .; v_gene: TRBV6-5; CDR3nt: TGTGCCAGCAGTTACTCGCGGTTGCCGGTCTACAATGAGCAGTTCTTC; CDR3aa: CASSYSRLPVYNEQFF
d_gene: .; j_gene: TRBJ1-2; abundance: .; v_gene: TRBV6-5; CDR3nt: TGTGCCAGCAGAACGGACGGCCGCTATGGCTACACCTTC; CDR3aa: CASRTDGRYGYTF
d_gene: TRBD1; j_gene: TRBJ2-7; abundance: .; v_gene: TRBV6-5; CDR3nt: TGTGCCAGCAGTTCGTGGACAGGGGGAAGGTACGAGCAGTACTTC; CDR3aa: CASSSWTGGRYEQYF
d_gene: TRBD1; j_gene: TRBJ2-1; abundance: .; v_gene: TRBV9; CDR3nt: TGTGCCAGCAGCGTAGGTGGGGGGACAGGGTGGAATGAGCAGTTCTTC; CDR3aa: CASSVGGGTGWNEQFF
d_gene: .; j_gene: TRBJ1-5; abundance: .; v_gene: TRBV28; CDR3nt: TGTGCCAGCAGCCCGCAGGGTGGTCCGCCAGTCCAACGCTATAGCAATCAGCCCCAGCATTTT; CDR3aa: CASSPQGGPPVQRYSNQPQHF
d_gene: TRBD1; j_gene: TRBJ2-4; abundance: .; v_gene: TRBV7-8; CDR3nt: TGTGCCAGCAGCCCCGCGGTTGACAGGGGGGACTTC; CDR3aa: CASSPAVDRGDF
d_gene: .; j_gene: TRBJ1-2; abundance: once; v_gene: TRBV18; CDR3nt: TGTGCCAGCTCACCAGGGTCTGGCTATGGCTACACCTTC; CDR3aa: CASSPGSGYGYTF
d_gene: TRBD2; j_gene: TRBJ2-3; abundance: .; v_gene: TRBV7-9; CDR3nt: TGTGCCAGCAGCTTTACTAGCGGGAGGATCTTCCGCACAGATACGCAGTATTTT; CDR3aa: CASSFTSGRIFRTDTQYF
d_gene: .; j_gene: TRBJ1-1; abundance: .; v_gene: TRBV4-3; CDR3nt: TGCGCCAGCAGCCGAGATCAGGGCCTCGGCACTGAAGCTTTCTTT; CDR3aa: CASSRDQGLGTEAFF
d_gene: TRBD1; j_gene: TRBJ2-3; abundance: .; v_gene: TRBV9; CDR3nt: TGTGCCAGCAGCAAGGGGGCAGGCTCCACAGATACGCAGTATTTT; CDR3aa: CASSKGAGSTDTQYF
d_gene: .; j_gene: TRBJ1-2; abundance: .; v_gene: TRBV30; CDR3nt: TGTGCCTGCCCGGGCCTTAAGACTGGCTACACCTTC; CDR3aa: CACPGLKTGYTF
d_gene: .; j_gene: TRBJ2-7; abundance: .; v_gene: TRBV10-2; CDR3nt: TGCGCCAGCAGTGGGGCTGTCGTTGCGAACACCCAACACGAGCAGTACTTC; CDR3aa: CASSGAVVANTQHEQYF
d_gene: TRBD1; j_gene: TRBJ1-1; abundance: .; v_gene: TRBV7-9; CDR3nt: TGTGCCAGCAGCCCTCGGACAGGGGAGACTGAAGCTTTCTTT; CDR3aa: CASSPRTGETEAFF
d_gene: .; j_gene: TRBJ2-3; abundance: medium-sized; v_gene: TRBV11-2; CDR3nt: TGTGCCAGCAGCTCCGCGGGAACTACAGATACGCAGTATTTT; CDR3aa: CASSSAGTTDTQYF
d_gene: .; j_gene: TRBJ1-2; abundance: .; v_gene: TRBV6-5; CDR3nt: TGTGCCAGCAGTTACTCCAGGCGAAACTACACCTTC; CDR3aa: CASSYSRRNYTF
d_gene: .; j_gene: TRBJ2-7; abundance: .; v_gene: TRBV7-2; CDR3nt: TGTGCCAGCAGCGCCGGTTTTTCCAAAGTCACCTACGAGCAGTACTTC; CDR3aa: CASSAGFSKVTYEQYF
d_gene: .; j_gene: TRBJ1-3; abundance: .; v_gene: TRBV29-1; CDR3nt: TGCAGCGTTGGAAGGGGGGACACCATATATTTT; CDR3aa: CSVGRGDTIYF
d_gene: TRBD1; j_gene: TRBJ1-5; abundance: .; v_gene: TRBV7-2; CDR3nt: TGTGCCAGCAGCCCGGGACAGGGGGCCTTGCAGCCCCAGCATTTT; CDR3aa: CASSPGQGALQPQHF
d_gene: TRBD1; j_gene: TRBJ1-1; abundance: .; v_gene: TRBV12-3/TRBV12-4; CDR3nt: TGTGCCAGCAGTGGACAGGGGACCACTGAAGCTTTCTTT; CDR3aa: CASSGQGTTEAFF
d_gene: TRBD2; j_gene: TRBJ2-3; abundance: .; v_gene: TRBV19; CDR3nt: TGTGCCAGTAGCCCTGAAACGTTTAGCGGGGGTGGCGCAGATACGCAGTATTTT; CDR3aa: CASSPETFSGGGADTQYF
d_gene: .; j_gene: TRBJ2-7; abundance: few; v_gene: TRBV2; CDR3nt: TGTGCCAGCAATGTAGGGGCAGGGACCTACGAGCAGTACTTC; CDR3aa: CASNVGAGTYEQYF
d_gene: TRBD2; j_gene: TRBJ2-1; abundance: .; v_gene: TRBV28; CDR3nt: TGTGCCAGCAGTTTAAACGGGTGGGGGACTAGTGATGAGCAGTTCTTC; CDR3aa: CASSLNGWGTSDEQFF
d_gene: TRBD2; j_gene: TRBJ2-7; abundance: .; v_gene: TRBV5-1; CDR3nt: TGCGCCAGCAGCTTGGCCGGACTAGCGGGGAACAACGAGCAGTACTTC; CDR3aa: CASSLAGLAGNNEQYF
d_gene: TRBD1; j_gene: TRBJ1-1; abundance: .; v_gene: TRBV18; CDR3nt: TGTGCCAGCTCACCACTGGGGGGACAGGGTTCCGAAGCTTTCTTT; CDR3aa: CASSPLGGQGSEAFF
d_gene: .; j_gene: TRBJ2-5; abundance: .; v_gene: TRBV18; CDR3nt: TGTGCCAGCTCATCGGGACATCCAGAGACCCAGTACTTC; CDR3aa: CASSSGHPETQYF
d_gene: TRBD1; j_gene: TRBJ2-6; abundance: once; v_gene: TRBV5-4; CDR3nt: TGTGCCAGCAGCCGCCGGGACAGGGGCCCCTCTGGGGCCAACGTCCTGACTTTC; CDR3aa: CASSRRDRGPSGANVLTF
d_gene: .; j_gene: TRBJ1-2; abundance: .; v_gene: TRBV28; CDR3nt: TGTGCCTTGGGAGTGGGGCGGGTTGGCTACACCTTC; CDR3aa: CALGVGRVGYTF
d_gene: TRBD1; j_gene: TRBJ1-6; abundance: .; v_gene: TRBV5-1; CDR3nt: TGCGCCAGCAGCCCGGGACAGGGGGGTAATTCACCCCTCCACTTT; CDR3aa: CASSPGQGGNSPLHF
d_gene: TRBD1; j_gene: TRBJ2-2; abundance: few; v_gene: TRBV10-3; CDR3nt: TGTGCCATCAGGGACAGGGGAGATGGCACCGGGGAGCTGTTTTTT; CDR3aa: CAIRDRGDGTGELFF
d_gene: .; j_gene: TRBJ2-7; abundance: .; v_gene: TRBV14; CDR3nt: TGTGCCAGCAGCCAAGTGCAGGGAAGGGACGAGCAGTACTTC; CDR3aa: CASSQVQGRDEQYF